What follows are 22 T cell receptor beta chains derived from one specimen sequenced in a study of T cell responses to AZD1222 COVID-19 vaccine. Using immunoSEQ multiplex PCR, the repertoire was profiled, and TCRdb retains in-frame clones only, with some absent. The data contain 130,000 or so clones, more than 85% of them seen just once; the ten biggest clones take up 5% to 6.5%. The material sequenced was peripheral blood, taken on day 0 of AZD1222 vaccination. The source of these receptors is an adult in good health.

V gene TRBV19 combines with J gene TRBJ2-5; D is perhaps TRBD1 or TRBD2 (5 bases each). Germline CDR1 LNHDA, CDR2 SQIVND (reference sequence). The V gene lost 5 bases and the J gene lost 3 bases, with 19 bases spanning the gap. CDR3 length equals 16 residues. The CDR3 sequence is CASSPPAWDRKETQYF. Here the CDR3 DNA reads TGTGCCAGTAGTCCCCCCGCCTGGGACCGAAAAGAGACCCAGTACTTC.

The chain has TRBV20-1 and TRBJ2-3, with no clear D. The CDR3 loop spans 11 amino acids. With 0 bases removed from V and 7 bases from J, the gap between germline ends came to 5 bases. Germline V CDR1 and CDR2: DFQATT, SNEGSKA (reference sequence). This CDR3 reads CSARDTNTQYF. The CDR3 DNA reads as TGCAGTGCTAGAGATACGAATACGCAGTATTTT.

V and J are TRBV19 and TRBJ2-7, with 8 bases that match TRBD2. J gave up 2 bases and V 4 bases, and 7 bases lay outside the gene matches. The CDR3 totals 15 residues. The V gene's germline CDR1 is LNHDA and CDR2 SQIVND (reference sequence). The CDR3 sequence: CASSNKGSGTYEQYF. DNA of the CDR3: TGTGCCAGTAGTAACAAGGGTAGCGGGACCTACGAGCAGTACTTC.

The chain carries TRBV7-2 and TRBJ2-7, with no clear D. V was pared by 2 bases and J by 3 bases, with 8 bases between. This CDR3 contains 13 residues. The V gene's germline CDR1 is SGHTA and CDR2 FQGNSA. The CDR3 spells CASSLPTDYEQYF. CDR3 DNA: TGTGCCAGCAGCTTACCAACCGACTACGAGCAGTACTTC.

V usage is TRBV6-5 and J usage is TRBJ1-1; no clear D. Germline V CDR1 and CDR2: MNHEY, SVGAGI. This CDR3 contains 14 residues. Trimming shortened V by 0 bases and J by 7 bases, and 12 bases separated the two germline ends. The CDR3 loop is CASSYSSTRDEAFF. The CDR3 DNA reads TGTGCCAGCAGTTACTCCTCGACGCGGGATGAAGCTTTCTTT.

The chain combines TRBV12-3 or TRBV12-4 with TRBJ1-2, with D tentatively TRBD1 (6 bases). The CDR3 is made up of 11 amino acids. The V and J ends lost 2 bases and 13 bases respectively, with 11 bases between them. CDR3 loop: CASSLRGAGTF. The CDR3 nucleotides read TGTGCCAGCAGTTTAAGGGGGGCCGGCACCTTC.

The chain recombines TRBV15 with TRBJ1-2; D unclear. V was pared by 4 bases and J by 4 bases, with 13 bases between. From germline, CDR1 is LNHNV and CDR2 YYDKDF (reference sequence). The CDR3 spans 14 residues. In DNA, the CDR3 is TGTGCCACCAGCAAAGCGGGCAGAAGCTATGGCTACACCTTC. Translation gives CATSKAGRSYGYTF.

The chain joins TRBV5-1 to TRBJ2-1, with TRBD2 identical over 8 bases. This CDR3 spans 18 amino acids. Germline CDR1 is SGHRS and CDR2 is YFSETQ. The trim removed 0 bases at V and 4 bases at J, leaving 12 bases unmatched. This CDR3 reads CASSLANRGGGLYNEQFF. Here the CDR3 DNA reads TGCGCCAGCAGCTTGGCCAATCGTGGCGGGGGGTTATACAATGAGCAGTTCTTC.

This chain links TRBV19 with TRBJ1-5, with a possible D match to TRBD1 (5 bases). The CDR3 is 14 residues long. Germline V gene sequence: CDR1 LNHDA, CDR2 SQIVND (reference sequence). V was cut by 3 bases and J by 2 bases, with 8 bases left in between. The CDR3 region has the DNA TGTGCCAGTAGTATTTTGACAGGCAATCAGCCCCAGCATTTT. This encodes CASSILTGNQPQHF.

This rearrangement joins TRBV5-1 to TRBJ1-1, with D hard to call. CDR1 is SGHRS, CDR2 YFSETQ, per germline. The CDR3 spans 13 residues. Trimming pared 4 bases from V and 0 bases from J, leaving 7 bases between. The CDR3 loop reads CASSRVMNTEAFF. The CDR3 DNA is TGCGCCAGCAGCCGGGTCATGAACACTGAAGCTTTCTTT.

The chain recombines TRBV18 with TRBJ2-7; TRBD1 matches 8 bases. The germline CDR1 and CDR2 sequences are KGHSH and LQKENI. The CDR3 is 16 amino acids. The ends lost 0 bases at V and 3 bases at J; junction bases unmatched: 7. The CDR3 nucleotides read TGTGCCAGCTCACCACCGTCAGGGGGCTTGAGCTACGAGCAGTACTTC. It translates to CASSPPSGGLSYEQYF.

The chain combines TRBV4-1 with TRBJ1-2; D is perhaps TRBD1 (5 bases). Germline-derived CDR1 and CDR2 are MGHRA and YSYEKL. Trimming cost V 0 bases and J 7 bases, with 15 bases left between them. This CDR3 comprises 15 residues. CDR3 loop: CASSQDKGRGRGYTF. CDR3 sequence (DNA): TGCGCCAGCAGCCAAGATAAGGGGCGAGGACGTGGCTACACCTTC.

The chain joins TRBV6-2 or TRBV6-3 to TRBJ2-2; TRBD2 matches at 15 bases. V was pared by 5 bases and J by 0 bases, with 7 bases of the junction left unmatched. The CDR3 sequence is 19 residues long. Germline loops: CDR1 MNHEY, CDR2 SVGEGT. The CDR3 region is CASSPLGTSGGTNTGELFF. The CDR3 bases are TGTGCCAGCAGTCCCCTCGGGACTAGCGGGGGGACGAACACCGGGGAGCTGTTTTTT.

This clone was recorded once. One end of the junction varies from germline; a read error may be responsible. The CDR3 bases are TGTGCTAGCAGCCGGGGAGGTCAAGAGACCCAGTACTTC. Translation gives CASSRGGQETQYF. J is TRBJ2-5 and V is TRBV7-7; tentatively, D is TRBD2 (6 bases). Germline V lookup: CDR1 SSHAT, CDR2 FNYEAQ (reference sequence). The CDR3 sequence is 13 residues long.

A few counts support this clone. The chain uses TRBV6-5 and TRBJ1-1; unclear D gene. The CDR3 sequence is 11 residues long. The V gene lost 2 bases and the J gene lost 3 bases, with 1 base spanning the gap. Looked up from germline, CDR1 is MNHEY and CDR2 is SVGAGI. The CDR3 nucleotides read TGTGCCAGCAGTTACGACACTGAAGCTTTCTTT. The encoded protein is CASSYDTEAFF.

V and J are TRBV7-2 and TRBJ2-3, with unresolved D. This CDR3 contains 14 residues. Germline-derived CDR1 and CDR2 are SGHTA and FQGNSA. Trimming cost V 5 bases and J 0 bases, with 9 bases left between them. The CDR3 DNA is TGTGCCAGCAGCCAGCGACGGAGCACAGATACGCAGTATTTT. This translates into CASSQRRSTDTQYF.

The rearrangement uses TRBV7-2 and TRBJ1-5, with TRBD1 identical over 9 bases. The V gene end was trimmed by 5 bases and the J gene end by 2 bases; junction bases not matched to a gene: 16. CDR3 length: 19 residues. Germline CDR1 reads SGHTA; CDR2 reads FQGNSA. CDR3 in amino acids: CASSLTIGQGRRGNQPQHF. The CDR3 DNA reads TGTGCCAGCAGCCTGACCATTGGACAGGGGAGACGAGGCAATCAGCCCCAGCATTTT.

This chain uses TRBV30 with TRBJ1-5; no clear D. Per germline, CDR1 GTSNPN and CDR2 SVGIG (reference sequence). The CDR3 runs 14 residues. Trimming left V 4 bases short and J 4 bases short, with 14 bases between. The CDR3 DNA reads as TGTGCCTGGAATATCGGTCAGGTAAATCAGCCCCAGCATTTT. Amino acid sequence: CAWNIGQVNQPQHF.

This chain uses TRBV25-1 with TRBJ2-3, with D perhaps given as TRBD1 or TRBD2 (5 bases each). Trimming stripped 6 bases from V and 1 base from J, with 14 bases between. Germline values: CDR1 MGHDK, CDR2 SYGVNS. The CDR3 covers 15 residues. For the CDR3, the DNA is TGTGCCAGCAGGGGGTGGGGGTCTGGCACAGATACGCAGTATTTT. As protein: CASRGWGSGTDTQYF. The whole variable domain, remainder taken from reference TRBV25-1 and TRBJ2-3, is EADIYQTPRYLVIGTGKKITLECSQTMGHDKMYWYQQDPGMELHLIHYSYGVNSTEKGDLSSESTVSRIRTEHFPLTLESARPSHTSQYLCASRGWGSGTDTQYFGPGTRLTVL.

About this clone: The junction and the germline gene differ at one end; a read error may be behind it. The gene calls are TRBV7-2 and TRBJ2-2; TRBD1 is a possible D gene (5 bases). The CDR3 covers 15 residues. Germline V gene lookup returns CDR1 SGHTA and CDR2 FQGNSA. CDR3 region: CASSLGATEFGELFF. CDR3 bases: TGTGCCAGCAGTTTAGGGGCAACAGAATTCGGGGAGCTGTTTTTT.

The rearrangement joins TRBV28 to TRBJ2-4; D is undetermined. The CDR3 length is 15 residues. V lost 8 bases, J lost 0 bases, and 14 bases lay in between. From germline, CDR1 is MDHEN and CDR2 SYDVKM. The CDR3 sequence: CASQFGSLAKNIQYF. CDR3 bases: TGTGCCAGCCAATTCGGGTCACTAGCCAAAAACATTCAGTACTTC.

The chain joins TRBV6-5 to TRBJ1-4, with D possibly matching TRBD1 (5 bases). Trimming removed 8 bases from V and 16 bases from J, with 17 bases in between. CDR3 length: 11 residues. Germline V gene sequence: CDR1 MNHEY, CDR2 SVGAGI. The CDR3 protein is CASARGTQAFF. The CDR3 region has the DNA TGTGCCAGCGCCAGAGGGACCCAGGCGTTTTTT.